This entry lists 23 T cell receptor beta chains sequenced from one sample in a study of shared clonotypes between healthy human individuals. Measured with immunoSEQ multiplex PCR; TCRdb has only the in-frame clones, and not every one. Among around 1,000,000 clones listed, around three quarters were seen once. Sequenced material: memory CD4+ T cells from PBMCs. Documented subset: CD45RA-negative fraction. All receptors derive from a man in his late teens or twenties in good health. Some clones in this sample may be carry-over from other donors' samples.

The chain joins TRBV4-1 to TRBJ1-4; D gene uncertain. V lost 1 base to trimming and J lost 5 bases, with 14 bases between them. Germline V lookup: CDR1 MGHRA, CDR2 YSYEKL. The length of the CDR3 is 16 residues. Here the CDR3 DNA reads TGCGCCAGCAGCCAAGGGACCTTACACGGGAATGAAAAACTGTTTTTT. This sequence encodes CASSQGTLHGNEKLFF.

CDR3 nucleotide sequence: TGTGCCAGCAGCTGGAGGGGGCAATATACGCAGTATTTT. Translating it yields CASSWRGQYTQYF. The V call is TRBV5-8, the J call TRBJ2-3; perhaps TRBD1 as D (7 bases). From germline, CDR1 is SGHTS and CDR2 YDEGEE. The CDR3 is made up of 13 amino acids. V was shortened by 3 bases and J by 7 bases, with 12 bases between the two germline ends.

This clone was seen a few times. The CDR3 nucleotides read TGTGCCAGCAGAATAGGGGGCAGTGGCAATCAGCCCCAGCATTTT. Protein sequence: CASRIGGSGNQPQHF. The rearrangement joins TRBV28 to TRBJ1-5; TRBD1 agrees at 7 bases. The germline gives CDR1 MDHEN, CDR2 SYDVKM. V lost 6 bases and J lost 2; bases outside the gene matches: 7. The length of the CDR3 is 15 residues.

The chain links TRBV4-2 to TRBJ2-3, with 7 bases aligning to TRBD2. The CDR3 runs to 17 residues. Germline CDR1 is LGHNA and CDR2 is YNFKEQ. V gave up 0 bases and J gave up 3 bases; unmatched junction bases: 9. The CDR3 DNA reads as TGTGCCAGCAGCCAAGACGGGGGAGGGGATAGGACAGATACGCAGTATTTT. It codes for CASSQDGGGDRTDTQYF.

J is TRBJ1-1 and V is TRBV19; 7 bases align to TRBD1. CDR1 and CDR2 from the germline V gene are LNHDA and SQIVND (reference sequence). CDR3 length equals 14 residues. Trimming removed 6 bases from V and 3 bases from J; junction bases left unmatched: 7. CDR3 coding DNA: TGTGCCAGTAGGACTAGGGGGCGAGACACTGAAGCTTTCTTT. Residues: CASRTRGRDTEAFF.

CDR3 sequence (DNA): TGTGCCAGTAGTCCCCCGGCCTCGAGGGGTTGGAAACTGTTTTTT. Translation gives CASSPPASRGWKLFF. This chain joins TRBV19 and TRBJ1-4; tentative D call: TRBD1 (5 bases). This CDR3 is 15 amino acids long. Germline V CDR1 and CDR2: LNHDA, SQIVND (reference sequence). The ends were cut back, 5 bases at V and 11 bases at J, with 21 bases in the middle.

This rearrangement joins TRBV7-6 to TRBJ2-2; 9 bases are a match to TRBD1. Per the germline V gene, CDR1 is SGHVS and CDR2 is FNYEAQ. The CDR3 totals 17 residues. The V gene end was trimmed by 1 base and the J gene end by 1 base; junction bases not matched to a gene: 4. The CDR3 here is CASSLVSGQGNTGELFF. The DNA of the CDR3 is TGTGCCAGCAGCTTAGTATCGGGACAGGGGAACACCGGGGAGCTGTTTTTT.

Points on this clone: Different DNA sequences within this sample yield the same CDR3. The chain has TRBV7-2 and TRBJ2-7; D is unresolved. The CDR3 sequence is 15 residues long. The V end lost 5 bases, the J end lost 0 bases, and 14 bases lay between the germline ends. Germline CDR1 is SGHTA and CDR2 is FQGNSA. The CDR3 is CASSLGPMSSYEQYF. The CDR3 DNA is TGTGCCAGCAGCCTAGGGCCTATGAGCTCCTACGAGCAGTACTTC.

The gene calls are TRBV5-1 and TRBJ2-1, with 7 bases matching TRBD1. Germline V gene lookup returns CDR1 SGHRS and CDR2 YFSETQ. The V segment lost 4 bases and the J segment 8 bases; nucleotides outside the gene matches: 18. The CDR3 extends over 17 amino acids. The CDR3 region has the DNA TGCGCCAGCAGCCCCCGATGGAGTACAGGGGTTGTGGATGAGCAGTTCTTC. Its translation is CASSPRWSTGVVDEQFF.

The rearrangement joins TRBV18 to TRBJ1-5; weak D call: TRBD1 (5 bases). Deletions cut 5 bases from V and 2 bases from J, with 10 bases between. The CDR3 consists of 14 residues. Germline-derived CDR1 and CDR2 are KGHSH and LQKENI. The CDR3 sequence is CASSGGTGNQPQHF. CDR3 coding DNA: TGTGCCAGCTCAGGGGGGACGGGCAATCAGCCCCAGCATTTT.

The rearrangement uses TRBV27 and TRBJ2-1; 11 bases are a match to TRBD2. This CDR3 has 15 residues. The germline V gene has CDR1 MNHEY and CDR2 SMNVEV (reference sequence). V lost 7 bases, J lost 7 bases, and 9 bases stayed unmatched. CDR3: CASTLLAGVGNEQFF. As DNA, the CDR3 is TGTGCCAGCACCTTACTAGCGGGAGTTGGGAATGAGCAGTTCTTC.

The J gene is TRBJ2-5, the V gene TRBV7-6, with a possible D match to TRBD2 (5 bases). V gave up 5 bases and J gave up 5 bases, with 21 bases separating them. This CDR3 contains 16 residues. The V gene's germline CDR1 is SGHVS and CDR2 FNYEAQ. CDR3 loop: CASSKYTSGVGETQYF. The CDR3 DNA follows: TGTGCCAGCAGCAAATACACATCCGGGGTTGGCGAGACCCAGTACTTC.

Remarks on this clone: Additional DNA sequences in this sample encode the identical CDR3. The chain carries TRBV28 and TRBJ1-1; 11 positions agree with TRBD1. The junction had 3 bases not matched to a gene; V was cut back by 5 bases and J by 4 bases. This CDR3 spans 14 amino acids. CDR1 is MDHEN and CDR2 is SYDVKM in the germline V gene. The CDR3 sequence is CASSAGQGATEAFF. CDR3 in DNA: TGTGCCAGCAGTGCCGGACAGGGGGCCACTGAAGCTTTCTTT.

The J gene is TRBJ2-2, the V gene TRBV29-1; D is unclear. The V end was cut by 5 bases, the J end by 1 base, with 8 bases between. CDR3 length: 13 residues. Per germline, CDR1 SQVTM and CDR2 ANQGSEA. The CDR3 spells CSVRLQNTGELFF. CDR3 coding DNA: TGCAGCGTTCGGCTACAGAACACCGGGGAGCTGTTTTTT.

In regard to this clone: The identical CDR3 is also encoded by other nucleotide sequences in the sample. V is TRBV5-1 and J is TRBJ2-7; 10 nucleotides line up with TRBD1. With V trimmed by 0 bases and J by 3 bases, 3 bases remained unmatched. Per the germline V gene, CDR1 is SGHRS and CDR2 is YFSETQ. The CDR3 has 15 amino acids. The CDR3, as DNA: TGCGCCAGCAGCTTGGGACAGGGGGCCGTCTACGAGCAGTACTTC. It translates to CASSLGQGAVYEQYF. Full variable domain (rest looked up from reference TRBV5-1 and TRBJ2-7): KAGVTQTPRYLIKTRGQQVTLSCSPISGHRSVSWYQQTPGQGLQFLFEYFSETQRNKGNFPGRFSGRQFSNSRSEMNVSTLELGDSALYLCASSLGQGAVYEQYFGPGTRLTVT.

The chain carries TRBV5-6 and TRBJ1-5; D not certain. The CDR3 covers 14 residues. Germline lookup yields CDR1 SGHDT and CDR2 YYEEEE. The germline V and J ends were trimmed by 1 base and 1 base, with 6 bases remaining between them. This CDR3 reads CASSLFISNQPQHF. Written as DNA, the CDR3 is TGTGCCAGCAGCTTGTTCATAAGCAATCAGCCCCAGCATTTT.

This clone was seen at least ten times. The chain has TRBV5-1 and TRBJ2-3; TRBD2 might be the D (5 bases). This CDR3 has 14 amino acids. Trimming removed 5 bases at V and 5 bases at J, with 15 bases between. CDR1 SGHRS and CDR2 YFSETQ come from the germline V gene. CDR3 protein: CASRRALGGDTQYF. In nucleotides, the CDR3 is TGCGCCAGCAGGAGGGCCCTTGGCGGAGATACGCAGTATTTT.

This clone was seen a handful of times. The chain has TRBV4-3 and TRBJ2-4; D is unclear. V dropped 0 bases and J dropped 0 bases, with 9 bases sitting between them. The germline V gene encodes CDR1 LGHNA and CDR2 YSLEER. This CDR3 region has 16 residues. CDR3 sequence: CASSQERALAKNIQYF. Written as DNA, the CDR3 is TGCGCCAGCAGCCAAGAAAGGGCGCTAGCCAAAAACATTCAGTACTTC.

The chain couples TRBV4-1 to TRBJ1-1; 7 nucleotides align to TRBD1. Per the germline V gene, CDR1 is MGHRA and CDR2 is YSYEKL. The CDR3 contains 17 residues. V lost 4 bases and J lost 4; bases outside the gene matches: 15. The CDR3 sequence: CASSRDSPLTLSTEAFF. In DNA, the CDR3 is TGCGCCAGCAGCCGGGACAGTCCTCTCACGTTAAGCACTGAAGCTTTCTTT.

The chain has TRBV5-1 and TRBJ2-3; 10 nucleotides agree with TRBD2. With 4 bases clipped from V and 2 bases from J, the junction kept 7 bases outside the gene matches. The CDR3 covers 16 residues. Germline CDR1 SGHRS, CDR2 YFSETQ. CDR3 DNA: TGCGCCAGCAGCCACGGACTAGCGGAGTCCACAGATACGCAGTATTTT. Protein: CASSHGLAESTDTQYF.

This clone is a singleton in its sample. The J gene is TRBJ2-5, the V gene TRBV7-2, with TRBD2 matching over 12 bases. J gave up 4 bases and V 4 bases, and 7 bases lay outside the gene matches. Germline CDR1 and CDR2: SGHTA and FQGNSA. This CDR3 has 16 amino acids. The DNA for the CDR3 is TGTGCCAGCAGCTCCGCTAGCGGGAGGGGGGCAGAGACCCAGTACTTC. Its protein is CASSSASGRGAETQYF.

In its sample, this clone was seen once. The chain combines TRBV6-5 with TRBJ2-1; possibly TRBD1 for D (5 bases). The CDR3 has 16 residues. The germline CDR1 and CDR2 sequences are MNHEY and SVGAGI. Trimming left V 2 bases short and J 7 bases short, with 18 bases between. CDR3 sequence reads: CASSYGRAIRKNEQFF. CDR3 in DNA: TGTGCCAGCAGTTACGGCAGGGCGATCCGTAAAAATGAGCAGTTCTTC.

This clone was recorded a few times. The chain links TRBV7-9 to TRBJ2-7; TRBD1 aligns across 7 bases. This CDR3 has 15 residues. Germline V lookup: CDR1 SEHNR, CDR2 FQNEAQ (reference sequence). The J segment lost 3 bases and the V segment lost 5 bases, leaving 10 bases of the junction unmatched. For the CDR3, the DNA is TGTGCCAGCAGCCCACTGAAAGGGGGCCACTACGAGCAGTACTTC. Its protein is CASSPLKGGHYEQYF.